Presented here are 10 T cell receptor beta chains from one specimen sequenced in a study of cytomegalovirus exposure and HLA in healthy donors. 60 Vbeta and 13 Jbeta primers were used in PCR. TCRdb's table, derived via immunoSEQ multiplex PCR, lists solely in-frame clones and lacks some. In the table there are some 130,000 clones, around 80% of which are singletons. Sequencing input: PBMCs. The receptors were gathered from a man aged 25-45 years in good health.

V is TRBV6-1 and J is TRBJ2-1; D possibly corresponds to TRBD2 (6 bases). This CDR3 spans 18 amino acids. The V end lost 3 bases, the J end lost 3 bases, and 21 bases lay between the germline ends. Germline V gene lookup returns CDR1 MNHNS and CDR2 SASEGT. Here the CDR3 DNA reads TGTGCCAGCAGTGAGAAGCGGGCTCCCGCGATTATCTACAATGAGCAGTTCTTC. Translated, it gives CASSEKRAPAIIYNEQFF.

V and J are TRBV13 and TRBJ1-2; TRBD1 aligns across 9 bases. The junction had 5 bases not matched to a gene; V was cut back by 5 bases and J by 7 bases. The CDR3 spans 13 residues. Germline CDR1 and CDR2: PRHDT and FYEKMQ (reference sequence). For the CDR3, the DNA is TGTGCCAGCAGCCCCGGGACAGGGCTTGGCTACACCTTC. Residues: CASSPGTGLGYTF.

The chain carries TRBV2 and TRBJ2-3; D is uncertain. The CDR3 spans 14 residues. The germline V gene encodes CDR1 SNHLY and CDR2 FYNNEI. V was pared by 1 base and J by 3 bases, with 8 bases between. CDR3 sequence (DNA): TGTGCCAGCAGTGAAGAGAGGATGACAGATACGCAGTATTTT. Translated: CASSEERMTDTQYF.

This clone was detected a few times. The rearrangement joins TRBV6-5 to TRBJ2-7; 7 nucleotides agree with TRBD2. The CDR3 sequence is 13 residues long. Germline CDR1 and CDR2: MNHEY and SVGAGI. Trimming took 7 bases from V and 2 from J; bases not matched to a gene: 5. In DNA form, the CDR3 reads TGTGCCAGCACCAGCGGGGTCACCTACGAGCAGTACTTC. Protein sequence: CASTSGVTYEQYF.

The V gene is TRBV7-7, the J gene TRBJ2-5, with 14 bases that match TRBD2. Matching the DNA end better, TRBJ2-7 makes the J call doubtful. CDR3 size: 16 residues. CDR1 and CDR2 from the germline V gene are SSHAT and FNYEAQ (reference sequence). CDR3 DNA: TGTGCCAGCAGCCCCGGGACTAGCGGGGGTTTCTACGAGCAGTACTTC. Translated: CASSPGTSGGFYEQYF.

V is TRBV7-2 and J is TRBJ2-1; 10 bases match TRBD2. This CDR3 comprises 16 residues. Trimming removed 5 bases from V and 7 bases from J; junction bases left unmatched: 11. Germline values: CDR1 SGHTA, CDR2 FQGNSA. The CDR3 region has the DNA TGTGCCAGCAGCCTAACCCAAGCGGGAGGGTGGAATGAGCAGTTCTTC. It encodes CASSLTQAGGWNEQFF.

CDR3 coding DNA: TGTGCCTGGAGTCCCCCGAGTCTAGGAAAAGAGACCCAGTACTTC. Translating it yields CAWSPPSLGKETQYF. The chain carries TRBV30 and TRBJ2-5; D is undetermined. CDR1 is GTSNPN, CDR2 SVGIG, per germline (reference sequence). V was clipped by 2 bases and J by 3 bases, with 16 bases between them. CDR3 length: 15 amino acids.

The chain uses TRBV4-1 and TRBJ2-3; TRBD2 matches 12 bases. V trimming: 4 bases; J trimming: 4 bases; junction bases outside the gene matches: 3. Germline CDR1 MGHRA, CDR2 YSYEKL. The CDR3 is 15 amino acids. In DNA form, the CDR3 reads TGCGCCAGCAGCCGGACTAGCGGGACTGCAGATACGCAGTATTTT. Translation gives CASSRTSGTADTQYF.

V gene TRBV5-1 combines with J gene TRBJ2-7; 10 positions agree with TRBD2. The CDR3 runs to 14 residues. J was trimmed by 2 bases and V by 5 bases; bases with no gene match: 4. The germline V gene has CDR1 SGHRS and CDR2 YFSETQ. CDR3: CASRKREGPYEQYF. DNA of the CDR3: TGCGCCAGCAGAAAGCGGGAGGGCCCCTACGAGCAGTACTTC.

The rearrangement uses TRBV7-3 and TRBJ2-2; TRBD2 agrees at 11 bases. Germline V gene data show CDR1 as SGHTA and CDR2 as FQGTGA. V lost 4 bases to trimming and J lost 5 bases; unmatched junction nucleotides: 0. This CDR3 spans 14 amino acids. Here the CDR3 DNA reads TGTGCCAGCAGCTCTAGCGGGGGGACCGGGGAGCTGTTTTTT. Its translation: CASSSSGGTGELFF. Full variable domain (remainder filled in from reference TRBV7-3 and TRBJ2-2): GAGVSQTPSNKVTEKGKYVELRCDPISGHTALYWYRQSLGQGPEFLIYFQGTGAADDSGLPNDRFFAVRPEGSVSTLKIQRTERGDSAVYLCASSSSGGTGELFFGEGSRLTVL.